These T cell receptor beta chains were read from a single sample in a study of blood T cell repertoires in COVID-19. Clones were read by immunoSEQ multiplex PCR, and TCRdb kept only the in-frame ones, dropping some. The table has tens of thousands of clones, about 80% seen once. The sample was peripheral blood. Source of these receptors: a man of 80 years or more with active COVID-19. The CDR3 runs from the conserved cysteine through the conserved F or W. D genes are given only for firm matches. Where a row states a size, it is once, few, many or the class of an expanded clone; other rows omit it.

j_gene,v_gene,d_gene,abundance,CDR3aa,CDR3nt
TRBJ2-3,TRBV15,-,few,CATRAGTGGTDTQYF,TGTGCCACCAGGGCAGGGACGGGGGGCACAGATACGCAGTATTTT
TRBJ1-1,TRBV7-2,TRBD1,once,CASSLGNRGTGVAFF,TGTGCCAGCAGCTTGGGAAACAGGGGAACCGGGGTAGCTTTCTTT
TRBJ2-1,TRBV7-2,TRBD1,-,CASSSTGQVNEQFF,TGTGCCAGCAGCTCCACCGGACAGGTCAATGAGCAGTTCTTC
TRBJ2-7,TRBV7-2,-,-,CASSLRREDGQYYEQYF,TGTGCCAGCAGCTTACGGAGGGAAGATGGTCAGTACTACGAGCAGTACTTC
TRBJ2-4,TRBV6-6,TRBD2,-,CATTGGLAKNIQYF,TGTGCCACCACGGGGGGATTAGCCAAAAACATTCAGTACTTC
TRBJ1-5,TRBV19,TRBD1,-,CASSRTGSMNAQPQHF,TGTGCCAGTAGTAGGACAGGGAGTATGAATGCTCAGCCCCAGCATTTT
TRBJ2-5,TRBV7-3,-,-,CASSSQETQYF,TGTGCCAGCAGCTCACAAGAGACCCAGTACTTC
TRBJ2-7,TRBV2,-,-,CASSEALGQGSRSEQYF,TGTGCCAGCAGTGAAGCGTTGGGACAAGGATCTCGGAGCGAGCAGTACTTC
TRBJ2-5,TRBV28,-,-,CASSITGPPGTQYF,TGTGCCAGCAGTATAACAGGGCCTCCGGGGACCCAGTACTTC
TRBJ1-6,TRBV27,-,-,CASSSSVRGYSPLHF,TGTGCCAGCAGTTCATCAGTCCGGGGATATTCACCCCTCCACTTT
TRBJ1-1,TRBV11-2,-,-,CASSLVRTEAFF,TGTGCCAGCAGCTTAGTCCGGACTGAAGCTTTCTTT
TRBJ1-2,TRBV27,TRBD1,-,CASSRDRVYGYTF,TGTGCCAGCAGCCGGGACAGGGTCTATGGCTACACCTTC
TRBJ2-3,TRBV7-2,-,few,CASSRGTITDTQYF,TGTGCCAGCAGCCGGGGGACGATCACAGATACGCAGTATTTT
TRBJ2-1,TRBV7-9,TRBD2,-,CASSSATSGIYNEQFF,TGTGCCAGCAGCTCCGCCACTAGCGGGATCTACAATGAGCAGTTCTTC
TRBJ2-7,TRBV9,TRBD1,few,CASSVGTGVYEQYF,TGTGCCAGCAGCGTGGGGACAGGAGTGTACGAGCAGTACTTC
TRBJ2-4,TRBV27,TRBD1,-,CASSSPTGENIQYF,TGTGCCAGCAGTTCACCGACAGGGGAAAACATTCAGTACTTC
TRBJ2-1,TRBV27,-,-,CASSPGSGLYNEQFF,TGTGCCAGCAGTCCGGGATCCGGGCTCTACAATGAGCAGTTCTTC
TRBJ2-5,TRBV18,-,-,CASSPPNLRQETQYF,TGTGCCAGCTCACCCCCGAACCTGAGACAAGAGACCCAGTACTTC
TRBJ1-2,TRBV27,TRBD1,few,CASRTGGASGYGYTF,TGTGCCAGCAGGACAGGGGGCGCGAGTGGCTATGGCTACACCTTC
TRBJ2-5,TRBV12-3/TRBV12-4,-,once,CASGRGYQETQYF,TGTGCCAGCGGAAGGGGCTACCAAGAGACCCAGTACTTC
TRBJ1-1,TRBV2,-,-,CASSEGTLTEAFF,TGTGCCAGCAGTGAAGGGACACTTACTGAAGCTTTCTTT
TRBJ1-4,TRBV9,TRBD1,-,CASSPRPTGGGEKLFF,TGTGCCAGCAGCCCGCGCCCGACAGGGGGCGGTGAAAAACTGTTTTTT
TRBJ2-2,TRBV6-2/TRBV6-3,-,once,CASSHNQVTGELFF,TGTGCCAGCAGTCACAATCAAGTAACCGGGGAGCTGTTTTTT
TRBJ1-5,TRBV3-1/TRBV3-2,-,-,CASSRQGSNQPQHF,TGTGCCAGCAGCCGCCAGGGCAGCAATCAGCCCCAGCATTTT
TRBJ2-5,TRBV7-2,-,-,CASSSATGKKETQYF,TGTGCCAGCAGCTCGGCCACAGGGAAAAAGGAGACCCAGTACTTC
TRBJ2-3,TRBV7-3,TRBD1,-,CASSTQGLSADTQYF,TGTGCCAGCAGCACACAGGGGTTAAGCGCAGATACGCAGTATTTT
TRBJ2-5,TRBV7-2,TRBD2,-,CASSNQLAGAETQYF,TGTGCCAGCAGCAACCAATTAGCGGGAGCGGAGACCCAGTACTTC
TRBJ2-5,TRBV7-9,-,once,CASSLGQGQETQYF,TGTGCCAGCAGCTTAGGCCAGGGGCAAGAGACCCAGTACTTC
TRBJ2-6,TRBV5-4,-,few,CASSLAGSGANVLTF,TGTGCCAGCAGCTTGGCGGGATCCGGGGCCAACGTCCTGACTTTC
TRBJ2-2,TRBV19,TRBD1,once,CASSVDRAGGELFF,TGTGCCAGTAGTGTTGACAGGGCGGGCGGGGAGCTGTTTTTT
TRBJ2-5,TRBV5-1,TRBD2,-,CASSPGTSPNKETQYF,TGCGCCAGCAGCCCTGGGACTAGCCCTAATAAAGAGACCCAGTACTTC
TRBJ2-3,TRBV19,TRBD1,-,CASSGQGWTDTQYF,TGTGCCAGTAGTGGACAGGGTTGGACAGATACGCAGTATTTT